This is a list of T cell receptor beta chains from one sample in a study of OX40 agonist ivuxolimab in advanced cancers. TCRdb keeps only in-frame clones here, not all; method: immunoSEQ multiplex PCR. The table includes 65,000 to 80,000 clones, 85% to 95% detected once. This specimen was CD4+ or CD8+ T cells sorted from blood, taken in a trial of the OX40 agonist ivuxolimab. The receptors derive from an adult with an advanced solid tumor such as melanoma, head and neck, liver or kidney cancer. Each CDR3 is given with its conserved first and last residue. A D gene is named only where the DNA matches it firmly. Rows give clone size only sometimes, using once, few, many, or a class for an expanded clone.

clone_size: -; cdr3_length: 15; d_call: TRBD1; v_call: TRBV2; j_call: TRBJ1-5; cdr3_nt: TGTGCCAGCAGTGAACAGGACAGGGCCAATCAGCCCCAGCATTTT; cdr3_aa: CASSEQDRANQPQHF
clone_size: -; cdr3_length: 15; d_call: -; v_call: TRBV19; j_call: TRBJ2-3; cdr3_nt: TGTGCCAGTAGTATGTTAGGGACTGTCACAGATACGCAGTATTTT; cdr3_aa: CASSMLGTVTDTQYF
clone_size: -; cdr3_length: 14; d_call: -; v_call: TRBV19; j_call: TRBJ2-6; cdr3_nt: TGTGCCAGTTGTTCAAGCTCTGGGGCCAACGTCCTGACTTTC; cdr3_aa: CASCSSSGANVLTF
clone_size: -; cdr3_length: 19; d_call: -; v_call: TRBV14; j_call: TRBJ2-4; cdr3_nt: TGTGCCAGCAGCCAACTCTGGGGTCATGGTGGGGCAGCCAAAAACATTCAGTACTTC; cdr3_aa: CASSQLWGHGGAAKNIQYF
clone_size: -; cdr3_length: 15; d_call: TRBD2; v_call: TRBV4-1; j_call: TRBJ2-7; cdr3_nt: TGCGCCAGCAGCCAGGCAGGACTAGCGGGTTACGAGCAGTACTTC; cdr3_aa: CASSQAGLAGYEQYF
clone_size: -; cdr3_length: 18; d_call: -; v_call: TRBV4-2; j_call: TRBJ2-5; cdr3_nt: TGTGCCAGCAGCCAACCCGCAGGTGGCGGGGACCCTCAAGAGACCCAGTACTTC; cdr3_aa: CASSQPAGGGDPQETQYF
clone_size: once; cdr3_length: 17; d_call: -; v_call: TRBV14; j_call: TRBJ1-6; cdr3_nt: TGTGCCAGCCTGTCTTGGGGGGGTCCTTCCTATAATTCACCCCTCCACTTT; cdr3_aa: CASLSWGGPSYNSPLHF
clone_size: once; cdr3_length: 14; d_call: -; v_call: TRBV4-3; j_call: TRBJ1-2; cdr3_nt: TGCGCCAGCAGCCAAGGCCCTATGTGGGGGGAGGTCACCTTC; cdr3_aa: CASSQGPMWGEVTF
clone_size: -; cdr3_length: 13; d_call: -; v_call: TRBV12-5; j_call: TRBJ2-1; cdr3_nt: TGTGCTAGTGGTTTAGGGAGAAACAATGAGCAGTTCTTC; cdr3_aa: CASGLGRNNEQFF
clone_size: -; cdr3_length: 15; d_call: -; v_call: TRBV19; j_call: TRBJ1-1; cdr3_nt: TGTGCCACCGCCTCCAGGGACGAGGTGAACACTGAAGCTTTCTTT; cdr3_aa: CATASRDEVNTEAFF
clone_size: -; cdr3_length: 17; d_call: TRBD2; v_call: TRBV7-8; j_call: TRBJ2-3; cdr3_nt: TGTGCCAGCAGCCAGGGACTAGCGGGGGGGCCGGAAGATACGCAGTATTTT; cdr3_aa: CASSQGLAGGPEDTQYF
clone_size: once; cdr3_length: 13; d_call: -; v_call: TRBV2; j_call: TRBJ2-1; cdr3_nt: TGTGCCAGCATGAGGGCCGTGGGCAATGAGCAGTTCTTC; cdr3_aa: CASMRAVGNEQFF
clone_size: -; cdr3_length: 13; d_call: -; v_call: TRBV15; j_call: TRBJ1-1; cdr3_nt: TGTGCCACCAGCTGGGAGCAAAACACTGAAGCTTTCTTT; cdr3_aa: CATSWEQNTEAFF
clone_size: -; cdr3_length: 13; d_call: -; v_call: TRBV5-6; j_call: TRBJ2-1; cdr3_nt: TGTGCCAGCAGCTCAGCCTGGCACAATGAGCAGTTCTTC; cdr3_aa: CASSSAWHNEQFF
clone_size: -; cdr3_length: 15; d_call: -; v_call: TRBV6-1; j_call: TRBJ1-5; cdr3_nt: TGTGCCAGCAGTGAAGGTAGGCAGAACAATCAGCCCCAGCATTTT; cdr3_aa: CASSEGRQNNQPQHF